In this sample, the clone carrying this T cell receptor beta chain turned up a few times. The germline V and J ends were trimmed by 3 bases and 2 bases, with 10 bases remaining between them. This CDR3 spans 14 amino acids. Germline lookup yields CDR1 KGHSH and CDR2 LQKENI. TCRdb redid the calling of the RT-PCR reads with MiXCR, one entry per CDR3 protein. Of about 700,000 distinct CDR3 sequences in the sample, over 12% are singletons; the top ten hold around 3.3%. V gene TRBV18 combines with J gene TRBJ1-2; TRBD1 is a possible D gene (5 bases). This TCR was sampled from a female donor in good health, serving as a healthy control. The sequencing sample was made of memory CD4+ T cells from blood. The CDR3 DNA sequence: TGTGCCAGCTCACCGCAGGACACCAACTATGGCTACACCTTC. Amino acid sequence: CASSPQDTNYGYTF.